Below are 28 T cell receptor beta chains sequenced from a single sample in a study of Graves' ophthalmopathy and Graves' hyperthyroidism. Amplifying from RNA transcripts, the study obtained TCR beta CDR3 regions. After a first-round RT-PCR with HTBI primers, a second-round multiplex PCR was run. TCRdb passed the multiplex PCR reads through MiXCR, listing each CDR3 protein once. Altogether 200,000 to 250,000 distinct CDR3 sequences are present, around a fifth being singletons, with the ten largest covering approximately 40%. Sequencing was performed on peripheral blood. The receptors were sampled from a woman aged 45-65 years with Graves' ophthalmopathy.

This clonotype was counted once. The chain joins TRBV27 to TRBJ1-6, with D unresolved. The V and J ends lost 2 bases and 2 bases respectively, with 10 bases between them. Per germline, CDR1 MNHEY and CDR2 SMNVEV (reference sequence). The CDR3 runs 16 residues. CDR3 amino acids: CASSLIGSAYNSPLHF. CDR3 in DNA: TGTGCCAGCAGTTTAATCGGCAGCGCCTATAATTCACCCCTCCACTTT.

The chain is built from TRBV29-1 and TRBJ1-5, with 10 bases matching TRBD1. V lost 5 bases and J lost 5; bases outside the gene matches: 3. The CDR3 length is 13 residues. Germline V gene sequence: CDR1 SQVTM, CDR2 ANQGSEA. CDR3 DNA sequence: TGCAGCGTTCCCGGGACAGGGGATCAGCCCCAGCATTTT. This sequence encodes CSVPGTGDQPQHF.

This clonotype occurred many times. The V and J genes are TRBV11-2 and TRBJ1-2; 9 bases line up with TRBD1. This CDR3 has 17 amino acids. Trimming removed 4 bases from V and 4 bases from J; junction bases left unmatched: 13. Germline CDR1 and CDR2: SGHAT and FQNNGV. DNA for the CDR3: TGTGCCAGCAGCTCGTCCTCGGGGGACAGGGATTCCTATGGCTACACCTTC. This encodes CASSSSSGDRDSYGYTF. Looking up the rest from reference TRBV11-2 and TRBJ1-2 gives the full variable domain: EAGVAQSPRYKIIEKRQSVAFWCNPISGHATLYWYQQILGQGPKLLIQFQNNGVVDDSQLPKDRFSAERLKGVDSTLKIQPAKLEDSAVYLCASSSSSGDRDSYGYTFGSGTRLTVV.

This clonotype was recorded many times. The chain joins TRBV7-9 to TRBJ2-5; D is unclear. The CDR3 length is 13 residues. The germline gives CDR1 SEHNR, CDR2 FQNEAQ (reference sequence). Trimming stripped 7 bases from V and 3 bases from J, with 12 bases between. The CDR3 protein is CASTVDGKETQYF. DNA of the CDR3: TGTGCCAGCACCGTTGACGGTAAAGAGACCCAGTACTTC.

This clonotype was seen at least ten times. The chain links TRBV27 to TRBJ2-7, with TRBD1 as a possible D gene (6 bases). The ends were cut back, 4 bases at V and 3 bases at J, with 16 bases in the middle. The CDR3 contains 15 residues. Germline CDR1 MNHEY, CDR2 SMNVEV (reference sequence). CDR3 bases: TGTGCCAGCAGTTCCCGACAGGACCCTCTCTACGAGCAGTACTTC. Translation: CASSSRQDPLYEQYF.

This chain joins TRBV6-4 and TRBJ2-7; D tentatively fits TRBD1 or TRBD2 (5 bases each). The CDR3 runs 14 residues. V was trimmed by 6 bases and J by 2 bases, leaving 14 bases between them. Germline CDR1 and CDR2: MRHNA and SNTAGT. The CDR3 here is CASRIRDGTYEQYF. Written as DNA, the CDR3 is TGTGCCAGCAGAATCCGGGACGGAACCTACGAGCAGTACTTC.

The rearrangement uses TRBV6-1 and TRBJ1-1; 8 bases map to TRBD1. The germline CDR1 and CDR2 sequences are MNHNS and SASEGT. CDR3 length: 16 residues. Losses at the gene ends were 5 bases for V and 0 bases for J; bases not matched to a gene: 8. The CDR3 coding sequence is TGTGCCAGCAGTCATGGACAGGGCTTCATGAACACTGAAGCTTTCTTT. Translation gives CASSHGQGFMNTEAFF.

This clonotype was detected many times. The V call is TRBV6-1, the J call TRBJ1-5; tentative D call: TRBD1 (6 bases). CDR1 and CDR2 (germline): MNHNS, SASEGT. Trimming cost V 7 bases and J 0 bases, with 10 bases left between them. The CDR3 length is 14 residues. The DNA of the CDR3 is TGTGCCAGCAATCAGGGGAATAGCAATCAGCCCCAGCATTTT. It is translated as CASNQGNSNQPQHF.

This clonotype was recorded at least ten times. V usage is TRBV30 and J usage is TRBJ2-5; 14 bases are shared with TRBD2. The CDR3 loop spans 17 amino acids. Germline V gene sequence: CDR1 GTSNPN, CDR2 SVGIG (reference sequence). V lost 0 bases and J lost 5; bases outside the gene matches: 8. The CDR3 region is CAWSVNQGTSGSETQYF. For the CDR3, the DNA is TGTGCCTGGAGTGTGAATCAAGGGACTAGCGGGAGTGAGACCCAGTACTTC.

This clonotype was detected many times. This sequence joins TRBV11-1 and TRBJ2-7, with a tentative D call TRBD1 (5 bases). The length of the CDR3 is 12 residues. Per the germline V gene, CDR1 is SGHAT and CDR2 is FQDESV (reference sequence). V lost 5 bases and J lost 5, with 10 bases in between. CDR3 loop: CASSRTFHEQYF. The CDR3, as DNA: TGTGCCAGCAGCCGGACATTCCACGAGCAGTACTTC.

This clonotype has at least ten counts. This sequence joins TRBV28 and TRBJ2-5; weak D call: TRBD1 (5 bases). Trimming pared 7 bases from V and 0 bases from J, leaving 9 bases between. The CDR3 spans 13 residues. Germline CDR1 is MDHEN and CDR2 is SYDVKM. The CDR3 reads CASTPGYQETQYF. The CDR3 DNA reads as TGTGCCAGCACCCCAGGGTACCAAGAGACCCAGTACTTC. Supplemented by reference TRBV28 and TRBJ2-5, the full variable domain reads DVKVTQSSRYLVKRTGEKVFLECVQDMDHENMFWYRQDPGLGLRLIYFSYDVKMKEKGDIPEGYSVSREKKERFSLILESASTNQTSMYLCASTPGYQETQYFGPGTRLLVL.

As for this clonotype: Given the absence of the conserved phenylalanine or tryptophan at the CDR3 end, a read error is likely. The rearrangement links TRBV11-2 to TRBJ2-7; 11 bases match TRBD1. This CDR3 comprises 16 residues. Germline CDR1 and CDR2: SGHAT and FQNNGV. V dropped 5 bases and J dropped 2; count of bases not matched to a gene: 8. The CDR3 DNA sequence: TGTGCCAGCAGCACCGGGACAGGGGGTCGAACCTACGAGCAGTACATC. Its protein product is CASSTGTGGRTYEQYI.

This clonotype was seen repeatedly, ten times or more. The V and J genes are TRBV12-3 or TRBV12-4 and TRBJ1-1, with TRBD1 as a possible D gene (5 bases). The V end lost 6 bases, the J end lost 4 bases, and 18 bases lay between the germline ends. The CDR3 totals 15 residues. The CDR3 DNA reads as TGTGCCAGCAGCCCCATGGGACGGTTGCTCACTGAAGCTTTCTTT. It encodes CASSPMGRLLTEAFF.

This clonotype has at least ten counts. The chain uses TRBV12-3 or TRBV12-4 and TRBJ1-1; 10 bases fit TRBD1. With 6 bases clipped from V and 8 bases from J, the junction kept 12 bases outside the gene matches. This CDR3 is 15 amino acids long. In DNA form, the CDR3 reads TGTGCCAGCAGGGGGACAGGGGAGTTGGGAGGCGAAGCTTTCTTT. Residues: CASRGTGELGGEAFF.

The table lists this clonotype with many counts. The chain carries TRBV20-1 and TRBJ2-7, with D perhaps TRBD2 (6 bases). The CDR3 loop spans 15 amino acids. Germline V CDR1 and CDR2: DFQATT, SNEGSKA (reference sequence). V lost 1 base to trimming and J lost 3 bases, with 16 bases between them. The CDR3 bases are TGCAGTGCTAGAGGCCTGGGGCGGGACGTCTACGAGCAGTACTTC. As protein: CSARGLGRDVYEQYF.

The J gene is TRBJ1-3, the V gene TRBV7-3; 7 nucleotides align to TRBD1. The CDR3 covers 15 residues. Germline CDR1 reads SGHTA; CDR2 reads FQGTGA. V gave up 5 bases and J gave up 0 bases; unmatched junction bases: 4. The CDR3 sequence: CASSEGTDSGNTIYF. For the CDR3, the DNA is TGTGCCAGCAGCGAAGGGACAGACTCTGGAAACACCATATATTTT.

This clonotype was seen a few times. The chain recombines TRBV6-1 with TRBJ1-2; tentatively, D is TRBD1 (5 bases). There are 14 residues in the CDR3. CDR1 and CDR2 (germline): MNHNS, SASEGT. V lost 2 bases, J lost 8 bases, and 15 bases lay in between. CDR3 in amino acids: CASSEFERQIGYTF. The CDR3 DNA sequence: TGTGCCAGCAGTGAATTTGAGAGACAGATCGGCTACACCTTC.

The chain has TRBV4-1 and TRBJ1-1, with unresolved D. Trimming took off 3 bases at V and 0 bases at J, with 5 bases between the two ends. The CDR3 is 13 amino acids. From germline, CDR1 is MGHRA and CDR2 YSYEKL. This CDR3 is CASSHSMNTEAFF. The CDR3 coding sequence is TGCGCCAGCAGCCACAGTATGAACACTGAAGCTTTCTTT.

In this sample, this clonotype turned up many times. V usage is TRBV5-6 and J usage is TRBJ1-1; tentatively, D is TRBD1 (5 bases). Between the trimmed V and J ends, which lost 0 bases and 0 bases, there was a span of 18 bases. The germline V gene has CDR1 SGHDT and CDR2 YYEEEE. This CDR3 is 18 amino acids long. CDR3 protein: CASSLVGRGVGVNTEAFF. The DNA of the CDR3 is TGTGCCAGCAGCTTGGTCGGGCGCGGGGTGGGGGTGAACACTGAAGCTTTCTTT. Full variable domain (rest looked up from reference TRBV5-6 and TRBJ1-1): DAGVTQSPTHLIKTRGQQVTLRCSPKSGHDTVSWYQQALGQGPQFIFQYYEEEERQRGNFPDRFSGHQFPNYSSELNVNALLLGDSALYLCASSLVGRGVGVNTEAFFGQGTRLTVV.

This clonotype was counted ten times or more. V usage is TRBV2 and J usage is TRBJ1-1; possible D gene TRBD1, 5 bases. Per germline, CDR1 SNHLY and CDR2 FYNNEI. Deletions cut 8 bases from V and 0 bases from J, with 13 bases between. This CDR3 is built from 14 residues. The CDR3 loop reads CASWVRGLNTEAFF. The CDR3 nucleotides read TGTGCCAGCTGGGTCCGGGGGTTGAACACTGAAGCTTTCTTT.

This clonotype was observed many times. CDR3 in amino acids: CASSYVGGRAFF. DNA for the CDR3: TGTGCCAGCAGTTACGTAGGAGGGAGAGCTTTCTTT. The chain employs TRBV6-5 and TRBJ1-1; D is unclear. CDR3 length: 12 amino acids. CDR1 is MNHEY and CDR2 is SVGAGI in the germline V gene. The germline V and J ends were trimmed by 2 bases and 10 bases, with 11 bases remaining between them.

This clonotype was found many times. V and J are TRBV6-5 and TRBJ1-5; D is possibly TRBD1 (5 bases). This CDR3 is built from 14 residues. Per germline, CDR1 MNHEY and CDR2 SVGAGI. Trimming removed 5 bases at V and 0 bases at J, with 8 bases between. The CDR3 loop reads CASSRTLSNQPQHF. The CDR3 DNA reads TGTGCCAGCAGTAGGACACTTAGCAATCAGCCCCAGCATTTT.

This clonotype was observed at least ten times. V usage is TRBV6-5 and J usage is TRBJ1-2; possibly TRBD1 for D (5 bases). CDR1 MNHEY and CDR2 SVGAGI come from the germline V gene. The CDR3 totals 16 residues. The germline V and J ends were trimmed by 0 bases and 4 bases, with 15 bases remaining between them. In DNA form, the CDR3 reads TGTGCCAGCAGTTACTCGAGTTTGGGGGGTCCCTATGGCTACACCTTC. Its translation: CASSYSSLGGPYGYTF.

This clonotype showed up many times. The chain joins TRBV12-3 or TRBV12-4 to TRBJ1-5; tentatively, D is TRBD1 (5 bases). The CDR3 sequence is 14 residues long. Trimming shortened V by 2 bases and J by 5 bases, and 10 bases separated the two germline ends. CDR3 loop: CASSLNGGDQPQHF. DNA for the CDR3: TGTGCCAGCAGTTTAAATGGGGGGGATCAGCCCCAGCATTTT.

The chain joins TRBV19 to TRBJ2-2; 14 bases are a match to TRBD2. The V and J ends lost 5 bases and 9 bases, in that order; junction bases with no gene match: 8. The CDR3 has 16 residues. Germline V gives CDR1 LNHDA, CDR2 SQIVND (reference sequence). The CDR3, as DNA: TGTGCCAGTAGTTCAGGGACTAGCGGGAGAGGGAGGGAGCTGTTTTTT. Translation gives CASSSGTSGRGRELFF.

This clonotype came up many times. This sequence joins TRBV6-1 and TRBJ1-3; D remains unclear. The length of the CDR3 is 16 residues. Germline-derived CDR1 and CDR2 are MNHNS and SASEGT. The V end was cut by 1 base, the J end by 0 bases, with 10 bases between. This CDR3 is CASSEGSTFSGNTIYF. As DNA, the CDR3 is TGTGCCAGCAGTGAAGGGAGCACATTCTCTGGAAACACCATATATTTT.

This clonotype was detected ten times or more. The V call is TRBV7-2, the J call TRBJ2-5; 8 nucleotides line up with TRBD2. Germline CDR1 is SGHTA and CDR2 is FQGNSA. The ends lost 0 bases at V and 5 bases at J; junction bases unmatched: 5. This CDR3 region has 15 residues. The CDR3 DNA reads TGTGCCAGCAGCTTAGCGCGAAGCGGGGGTGAGACCCAGTACTTC. Amino acid sequence: CASSLARSGGETQYF.

In this sample, this clonotype turned up many times. V usage is TRBV5-1 and J usage is TRBJ2-7; 12 bases are shared with TRBD1. Trimming cost V 4 bases and J 1 base; bases outside gene matches: 18. Germline V gene sequence: CDR1 SGHRS, CDR2 YFSETQ. CDR3 length: 20 amino acids. This chain's CDR3 is CASSPSLGDRGPKGSYEQYF. DNA for the CDR3: TGCGCCAGCAGCCCCTCGTTGGGGGACAGGGGGCCGAAAGGGTCCTACGAGCAGTACTTC.